This TCR beta chain came from a study of blood T cell repertoires in COVID-19 (TCRdb year 2020). With regard to the full study: Samples from collaborators originated in the United States, Italy and Spain and spanned both the acute and convalescent phases of COVID-19. The material from the prospective study consisted of cDNA or gDNA derived from T cells, B-cell-depleted T cells, or PBMCs. Subjects who had been exposed to COVID-19, were actively infected with it, or had recovered from it provided the deeply sampled blood TCRbeta repertoires that made up the dataset. The repertoires were released in a freely available public database intended as a resource for research on the immune response to SARS-CoV-2. A de-identified subject ID, COVID-19 status, age in years and sex were almost always included in the sample metadata. Samples came from the ongoing ImmuneRACE study (first 160 participants) plus 1,254 subjects from 6 global collaborators. HLA class I and class II types, where available, came from metadata supplied by the sample provider rather than from assay-based typing. Broader findings and caveats from the paper: Clinical and demographic metadata were provided uncurated, with the amount varying by source and participant.

The immunoSEQ Assay, a bias-controlled multiplex PCR, was used to amplify TCRbeta CDR3 regions from genomic DNA. On the authors' methods: Nucleated cell counts per sample were estimated from amplification of reference gene primers within the assay. Sequence reads were collapsed and filtered to measure the absolute abundance of every unique TCRbeta CDR3 rearrangement. Productive Simpson clonality was computed per sample as the square root of Simpson's diversity index over productive rearrangements. The immuneACCESS repertoire file appears here via TCRdb, limited to in-frame rearrangements. These files lack a portion of the clones; in checked studies, under half of the deficit traces to unresolved V genes, and the cause of the others is not known. V, J and clone size reflect that table, while D and trimming were determined from the DNA. For this sample there are 110,000 or so clones; approximately 87% appear just once. About 2% of the sample comes from the top ten.

Trimming at the junction amounts to 3 bases on V and 0 bases on J, and the germline ends lie 2 bases apart. The germline V gene (reference sequence) provides CDR1 MNHEY and CDR2 SMNVEV. The CDR3 runs 13 amino acids, cysteine and phenylalanine included. Only the CDR3 portion is preserved as DNA: 39 bases, with reading frame beginning at the first base. Whole blood was collected in K2EDTA tubes by collaborating institutions according to the institutions' own protocols. For TCRbeta analysis, collaborators shipped samples in one of three forms: frozen whole blood, isolated PBMCs, or DNA extracted from either of those sample types. This clone was seen once. No cognate antigen has been identified for it. There are no base qualities to consult, and no much larger clone falls within one base.

The receptor was isolated from a woman aged 45-65 years with acute or convalescent COVID-19. Specimen: peripheral blood. The rearranged chain carries TRBV27 and TRBJ2-2, with the D gene uncertain. The DNA sequence is given as TGTGCCAGCAGTTTCACGAACACCGGGGAGCTGTTTTTT. This translates into CASSFTNTGELFF.